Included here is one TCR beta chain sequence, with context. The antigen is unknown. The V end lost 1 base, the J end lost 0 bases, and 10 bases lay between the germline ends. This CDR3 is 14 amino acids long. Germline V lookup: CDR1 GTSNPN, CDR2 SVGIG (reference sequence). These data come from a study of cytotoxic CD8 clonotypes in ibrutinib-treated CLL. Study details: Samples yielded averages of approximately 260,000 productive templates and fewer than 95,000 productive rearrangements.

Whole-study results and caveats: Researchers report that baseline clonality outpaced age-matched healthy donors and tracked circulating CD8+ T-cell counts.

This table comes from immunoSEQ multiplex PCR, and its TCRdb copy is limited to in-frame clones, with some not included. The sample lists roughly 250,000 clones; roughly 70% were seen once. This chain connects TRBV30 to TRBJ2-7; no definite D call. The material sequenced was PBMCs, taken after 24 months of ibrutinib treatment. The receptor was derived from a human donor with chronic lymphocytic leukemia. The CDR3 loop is CAWSAGSNSYEQYF. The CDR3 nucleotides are TGTGCCTGGAGTGCTGGCTCAAACTCCTACGAGCAGTACTTC.